The rows below give T cell receptor beta chains drawn from one sample of a study of T cell changes during pregnancy in multiple sclerosis. The table came from immunoSEQ multiplex PCR; TCRdb's copy has only in-frame clones and leaves some out. The sample lists about 110,000 clones; less than 95% were seen once. Sample: peripheral blood, taken before pregnancy. The receptors were gathered from a female donor with multiple sclerosis, enrolled in a pregnancy study. Both conserved end residues are part of each CDR3. A D gene is named only where the DNA matches it firmly. Only some rows state a clone size, as once, few, many or a class for expanded clones.

d_gene	abundance	v_gene	j_gene	CDR3nt	CDR3aa
TRBD2	-	TRBV28	TRBJ2-2	TGTGCCAGCAGGGTCCGTGGAGGACGCGGGGGAGGCATGAACACCGGGGAGCTGTTTTTT	CASRVRGGRGGGMNTGELFF
TRBD2	-	TRBV30	TRBJ2-1	TGTGCCTGGAGTACGGGGGGGGTAAATGAGCAGTTCTTC	CAWSTGGVNEQFF
-	-	TRBV5-1	TRBJ1-3	TGCGCCAGCAGCCCAGGGGAGTCTGGAAACACCATATATTTT	CASSPGESGNTIYF
-	-	TRBV4-1	TRBJ1-5	TGCGCCAGCAGCCAAGCTCAGAATCAGCCCCAGCATTTT	CASSQAQNQPQHF
TRBD1	-	TRBV4-3	TRBJ1-2	TGCGCCAGCAGCCAAGAAGGAAAGGGGGCAAGCTACACCTTC	CASSQEGKGASYTF
TRBD1	once	TRBV11-2	TRBJ2-7	TGTGCCAGCAGGACCCACAGGGGAAGCTCCTACGAGCAGTACTTC	CASRTHRGSSYEQYF
-	once	TRBV29-1	TRBJ2-7	TGCAGCGTTGCAGGTTTTGGGGAGGTAACTTACGAGCAGTACTTC	CSVAGFGEVTYEQYF
TRBD2	-	TRBV7-3	TRBJ2-2	TGTGCCAGCAGGAATACTCTAGCGGGGCCCACCGGGGAGCTGTTTTTT	CASRNTLAGPTGELFF
-	-	TRBV7-9	TRBJ2-5	TGTGCCAGCAGCTTAACAGGACAGCCCCAAGAGACCCAGTACTTC	CASSLTGQPQETQYF
-	-	TRBV15	TRBJ2-2	TGTGCCACCAGCAGAGCCCGGACTGGGACCGGGGAGCTGTTTTTT	CATSRARTGTGELFF
TRBD1	once	TRBV19	TRBJ2-6	TGTGCCAGTAGTACCGGGACAGGGTTTGGATCTGGGGCCAACGTCCTGACTTTC	CASSTGTGFGSGANVLTF
-	-	TRBV28	TRBJ2-7	TGTGCCAGCAGTTTTCAGCGCCGGATCTCCTACGAGCAGTACTTC	CASSFQRRISYEQYF
TRBD2	-	TRBV7-9	TRBJ2-1	TGTGCCAGCAGCACTTCTTTCCTAGCGGGGTACAATGAGCAGTTCTTC	CASSTSFLAGYNEQFF
TRBD1	-	TRBV19	TRBJ1-1	TGTGCCAGTAGTATCGGACAGGGGCTTCGGACTGAAGCTTTCTTT	CASSIGQGLRTEAFF
-	-	TRBV5-1	TRBJ2-7	TGCGCCAGCAGCTTGGGGCCCGCCTACGAGCAGTACTTC	CASSLGPAYEQYF
TRBD2	-	TRBV11-1	TRBJ2-2	TGTGCCAGCAGCCCCCCAAAGCGGGGCCCCACCGGGGAGCTGTTTTTT	CASSPPKRGPTGELFF
-	-	TRBV11-1	TRBJ2-7	TGTGCCAGCAGCTTGTCCGGGGACACAGTCACCTACGAGCAGTACTTC	CASSLSGDTVTYEQYF
-	-	TRBV10-3	TRBJ2-3	TGTGCCATCAGTGTCAGGGGACACCCTAGCACAGATACGCAGTATTTT	CAISVRGHPSTDTQYF
TRBD1	-	TRBV30	TRBJ1-6	TGTGCCTGGAGTGTAGGGGGCAGCTTGGATTCACCCCTCCACTTT	CAWSVGGSLDSPLHF
TRBD1	-	TRBV28	TRBJ1-2	TGTGCCAGCAGTCTTTCCGGGACAGGGGAGAAATCTTACACCTTC	CASSLSGTGEKSYTF
TRBD1	-	TRBV15	TRBJ1-1	TGTGCCACCAGCGGTCGGACAGGGGGGACTGAAGCTTTCTTT	CATSGRTGGTEAFF
-	-	TRBV19	TRBJ1-1	TGTGCCAGTAGTATAGACTGGACAACTGAAGCTTTCTTT	CASSIDWTTEAFF
TRBD2	-	TRBV4-1	TRBJ2-2	TGCGCCAGCAGCCAAGAAAGTAATAGCGGGAAGAACACCGGGGAGCTGTTTTTT	CASSQESNSGKNTGELFF